This TCR beta chain originates from a study of cytomegalovirus exposure and HLA in healthy donors. Study background: When 350 to 400 donors were genotyped, 80% to 90% of them were found to fall in the Caucasian-associated ancestry cluster. General study points: Follow-up analysis found HLA locus-dependent TCR association rates, highest for DRB1 and lowest for HLA-C. Later on, an analysis found that several of the most significant clusters appeared to be linked to common viral pathogens, which included parvovirus B19.

The study ran its PCR with 60 Vbeta and 13 Jbeta primers. TCRdb's table, derived via immunoSEQ multiplex PCR, lists solely in-frame clones and lacks some. In the table there are about 55,000 clones, roughly four fifths of which are singletons. These donors, healthy bone marrow donors, were studied. The CDR3 spans 13 residues. Trimming took off 4 bases at V and 14 bases at J, with 21 bases between the two ends. The V gene's germline CDR1 is SGDLS and CDR2 YYNGEE. Comments on this clone: Its antigen remains unknown.

J is TRBJ1-2 and V is TRBV9; D is uncertain. The material sequenced was PBMCs. This clonotype originated in a young man in good health and CMV-seronegative. In DNA, the CDR3 is TGTGCCAGCAGCCCTCCGAGTGAGAGGAGTTCAACCTTC. It translates to CASSPPSERSSTF.